The rows below give T cell receptor beta chains drawn from one sample of a study of blood T cell repertoires in COVID-19. This table comes from immunoSEQ multiplex PCR, and its TCRdb copy is limited to in-frame clones, with some not included. The table records 200,000 to 300,000 clones, 88% of them present only once. Sequencing was performed on peripheral blood. The receptors come from a woman in her 30s with acute or convalescent COVID-19. Both conserved end residues are part of each CDR3. The D gene is left open where the match is weak.

V	J	D	CDR3
TRBV5-4	TRBJ2-5	.	CASSLRGGQRSQETQYF
TRBV7-9	TRBJ1-5	TRBD1	CASSEGQANQPQHF
TRBV11-2	TRBJ2-3	.	CASSLRRAGTDTQYF
TRBV6-5	TRBJ2-1	.	CASSYSGRTVGEQFF
TRBV7-2	TRBJ2-2	.	CASSLDQGTGELFF
TRBV7-3	TRBJ2-7	.	CASSLGQGGKQYF
TRBV29-1	TRBJ2-1	.	CSAQIGFPNEQFF
TRBV7-9	TRBJ2-6	.	CASSPRGGKSSGANVLTF
TRBV6-6	TRBJ2-4	.	CASSYPGKNIQYF
TRBV21-1	TRBJ2-5	.	CASSIHRQPRTSGEETQYF
TRBV19	TRBJ2-1	TRBD2	CASSPGLGYNEQFF
TRBV30	TRBJ1-6	.	CACSPGGSSYNSPLHF
TRBV20-1	TRBJ1-2	.	CSATGNYGYTF
TRBV7-9	TRBJ2-5	.	CASSPAAGRETQYF
TRBV10-3	TRBJ2-7	.	CAISEARSYEQYF
TRBV3-1/TRBV3-2	TRBJ2-3	.	CASSVRGPSTDTQYF
TRBV27	TRBJ1-5	.	CASSSYGGNQPQHF
TRBV5-4	TRBJ1-2	TRBD1	CASSRQGVYGYTF
TRBV19	TRBJ2-6	.	CASSLLGSGANVLTF
TRBV7-3	TRBJ2-1	TRBD2	CASSLAVGRGYNEQFF
TRBV3-1/TRBV3-2	TRBJ2-7	.	CASSQDPGKYEQYF
TRBV19	TRBJ2-3	.	CASSIAHRDYRTDTQYF
TRBV10-2	TRBJ1-5	.	CASSDTGIRNQPQHF